This TCR beta chain derives from a study of T cells in pancreatic ductal adenocarcinoma (dated by TCRdb to 2016 to 2017). In the study overall: Seeking insight into the adaptive T-cell response that arises naturally, the researchers examined how many CD8+ T cells infiltrated tumors of resected pancreatic ductal adenocarcinoma, where they sat, and what features they had, alongside the same properties of suppressive cells.

TCR beta CDR3 regions were amplified from genomic DNA using the immunoSEQ hsTCRB kit. An Illumina HiSeq system was used to carry out high-throughput TRB CDR3 sequencing. For the original study's pipeline: The immunoSEQ software was used to analyze sequencing reads, and nonproductive sequences containing premature stops or frame-shifts were excluded. Clonality of the repertoire was calculated as one minus the Shannon entropy normalized by log2 of the number of unique productive sequences. TCRdb took this table from immuneACCESS and kept in-frame rearrangements with V and J called. Such tables lack part of the clones; where checked against another copy, unresolved V genes explain under half of the gap, and the rest is unexplained. Clonal size and the V and J genes are those of that table, whereas D and trimming came from the DNA. The sample contains over 100,000 clones, about 96% of them found a single time. The top ten clones comprise 2.5% to 3.5% of the sample.

The pancreatic ductal adenocarcinoma patients who were selected had gone through surgery without receiving any neoadjuvant therapy. Peripheral blood was collected in heparin tubes, from which PBMCs were isolated by histopaque density gradient and cryopreserved in about 9.8% DMSO. The DNeasy Blood and Tissue Kit, with Proteinase K and RNase treatment, was used to extract genomic DNA from 6 or 7 PBMC specimens and roughly 9 flash-frozen tumor specimens. As for this clone: Its antigen has not been determined. No base qualities exist here, and no much larger clone lies one base off it.

General conclusions and limits of the study: Blood samples had more total productive templates and 7 to 10-fold more unique clonotypes than tumor samples. T-cell clonality showed no significant difference between tumor and blood, with a mean clonality of around 0.11 in tumors and approximately 0.07 in blood. Since most people with pancreatic cancer show up with disease that cannot be operated on, the resected cohort was biased toward the minority who had early-stage disease. Comparisons of clonality between tumor and blood may be biased because tumors are enriched in CD45RO+ effector T cells rather than naive T cells, which biases the comparison toward lower diversity.

The CDR3 starts with the cysteine, ends with the phenylalanine, and has 16 residues. Left in the record is the CDR3 DNA by itself, 48 bases read in frame from the first base. Reading the germline V gene gives CDR1 KGHSH and CDR2 LQKENI. V loses 2 bases of germline sequence and J loses 4 bases, and the interval between the two ends is 17 bases. The TCR originated in a human donor with pancreatic ductal adenocarcinoma. The chain was built from TRBV18 and TRBJ2-5; a tentative D match to TRBD2 spans 6 bases. The sequencing sample was made of PBMCs. The CDR3 reads as follows: CASSPFSSEPLETQYF. The sequenced DNA is TGTGCCAGCTCACCATTCTCTAGCGAGCCCCTAGAGACCCAGTACTTC.